This TCR beta chain was recorded in a study of cytomegalovirus exposure and HLA in healthy donors. This PCR relied on a set of 60 Vbeta primers and 13 Jbeta primers. Clones were sequenced by immunoSEQ multiplex PCR, and TCRdb holds only the in-frame ones, with some missing. The table shows 150,000 to 200,000 clones, with approximately 80% occurring only once. Looked up from germline, CDR1 is DFQATT and CDR2 is SNEGSKA (reference sequence). The CDR3 runs 11 residues. The ends lost 5 bases at V and 3 bases at J; junction bases unmatched: 1. The chain carries TRBV20-1 and TRBJ2-7, with 7 nucleotides matching TRBD1. The TCR originated in a woman aged 25 to 39 in good health and CMV-seronegative. Sequencing was carried out using PBMCs. Written as DNA, the CDR3 is TGCAGTGCTGGACAGGACTACGAGCAGTACTTC. Translating gives CSAGQDYEQYF.